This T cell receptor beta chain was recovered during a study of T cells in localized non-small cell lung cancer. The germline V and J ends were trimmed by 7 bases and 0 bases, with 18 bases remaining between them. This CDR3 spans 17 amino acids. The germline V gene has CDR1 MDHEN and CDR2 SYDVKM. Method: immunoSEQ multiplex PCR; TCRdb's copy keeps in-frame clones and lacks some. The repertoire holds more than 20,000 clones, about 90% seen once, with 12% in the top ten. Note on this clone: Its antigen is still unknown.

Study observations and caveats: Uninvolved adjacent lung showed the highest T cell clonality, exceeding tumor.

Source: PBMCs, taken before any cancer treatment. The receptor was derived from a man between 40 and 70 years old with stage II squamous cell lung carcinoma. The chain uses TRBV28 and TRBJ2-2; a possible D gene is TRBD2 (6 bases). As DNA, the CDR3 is TGTGCCAGCAATGGGGTCCGGCGGGAACCGAACACCGGGGAGCTGTTTTTT. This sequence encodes CASNGVRREPNTGELFF.